This TCR beta chain was captured by sequencing in a study of blood T cell repertoires in COVID-19. Study information: Both acute and convalescent COVID-19 samples were obtained from the United States, Italy and Spain. The cDNA or gDNA used as material had been derived from T cells, B-cell-depleted T cells, or PBMCs.

Generated by immunoSEQ multiplex PCR, the TCRdb table keeps only in-frame clones and is missing some. The sample includes 150,000 to 200,000 clones, approximately 88% seen only once; the top ten take roughly 9.5%. CDR1 and CDR2 from the germline V gene are KGHSH and LQKENI. The V and J ends lost 4 bases and 1 base respectively, with 7 bases between them. The CDR3 extends over 13 amino acids. This receptor was identified in a woman of 80 years or more with active or convalescent COVID-19. The chain is built from TRBV18 and TRBJ1-1, with TRBD1 as a possible D gene (6 bases). The sample was peripheral blood. The CDR3 DNA is TGTGCCAGCTCACTACAGGGGAACACTGAAGCTTTCTTT. Its protein is CASSLQGNTEAFF.